These T cell receptor beta chains were read from a single sample in a study of T cell changes during pregnancy in multiple sclerosis. The table came from immunoSEQ multiplex PCR; TCRdb's copy has only in-frame clones and leaves some out. The sample shows around 92,000 clones, 90% to 95% of them seen only once. The source material was peripheral blood, sampled in the first trimester of pregnancy. The source of these receptors is a female donor with multiple sclerosis, enrolled in a pregnancy study. Both conserved end residues are part of each CDR3. A D gene is named only where the DNA matches it firmly. A clone size is listed for some rows: how often the clone was seen (once, few, many), or a class if it is expanded.

TRBJ2-1 | once | TRBD2 | TRBV4-1 | CASSQAGGYNEQFF | TGCGCCAGCAGCCAAGCGGGGGGCTACAATGAGCAGTTCTTC
TRBJ1-1 | NA | NA | TRBV7-9 | CASSLGTENTEAFF | TGTGCCAGCAGCTTAGGGACAGAGAACACTGAAGCTTTCTTT
TRBJ1-1 | NA | NA | TRBV6-5 | CASSRSGNTEAFF | TGTGCCAGCAGTCGGTCGGGTAACACTGAAGCTTTCTTT
TRBJ2-7 | NA | TRBD1 | TRBV19 | CASSFAGGHYEQYF | TGTGCCAGTAGTTTTGCAGGGGGACACTACGAGCAGTACTTC
TRBJ1-2 | NA | NA | TRBV2 | CASSERIRARDGYTF | TGTGCCAGCAGTGAAAGGATCAGGGCTCGTGATGGCTACACCTTC
TRBJ1-1 | NA | TRBD1 | TRBV14 | CASSQDRVYRGTEAFF | TGTGCCAGCAGCCAAGATCGAGTTTACAGGGGAACTGAAGCTTTCTTT
TRBJ2-3 | NA | TRBD1 | TRBV7-3 | CASSPQGASTDTQYF | TGTGCCAGCAGCCCACAGGGGGCTAGCACAGATACGCAGTATTTT
TRBJ2-4 | once | NA | TRBV6-1 | CASSEVPPGGGENIQYF | TGTGCCAGCAGTGAAGTACCTCCCGGAGGGGGCGAAAACATTCAGTACTTC
TRBJ1-6 | NA | TRBD1 | TRBV15 | CATSRGQGSPLHF | TGTGCCACCAGCAGAGGACAGGGCTCACCCCTCCACTTT
TRBJ1-1 | NA | NA | TRBV20-1 | CSARNRAEAFF | TGCAGTGCTAGAAACAGGGCTGAAGCTTTCTTT
TRBJ1-1 | NA | NA | TRBV14 | CASSLRQELNTEAFF | TGTGCCAGCAGCCTCAGACAGGAGTTGAACACTGAAGCTTTCTTT
TRBJ1-1 | NA | NA | TRBV11-2 | CASSLYGPNTEAFF | TGTGCCAGCAGCTTATATGGGCCCAACACTGAAGCTTTCTTT
TRBJ1-3 | NA | NA | TRBV2 | CASSQGGLVSGNTIYF | TGTGCCAGCAGTCAAGGCGGCCTCGTATCTGGAAACACCATATATTTT
TRBJ1-3 | NA | TRBD1 | TRBV11-2 | CASSGRQGKVGNTIYF | TGTGCCAGCAGCGGGCGACAGGGGAAAGTTGGAAACACCATATATTTT
TRBJ2-2 | once | NA | TRBV25-1 | CASSIHAGTGELFF | TGTGCCAGCAGTATTCACGCGGGGACCGGGGAGCTGTTTTTT
TRBJ2-1 | NA | TRBD2 | TRBV10-2 | CASSDRASGGTEQFF | TGCGCCAGCAGTGATAGGGCTAGCGGGGGGACTGAGCAGTTCTTC
TRBJ2-2 | NA | TRBD1 | TRBV4-1 | CASSPGTGGMRTGELFF | TGCGCCAGCAGTCCCGGGACAGGGGGAATGCGAACCGGGGAGCTGTTTTTT
TRBJ2-3 | NA | NA | TRBV19 | CASRKGVGTDTQYF | TGTGCCAGTAGAAAGGGGGTTGGGACAGATACGCAGTATTTT
TRBJ2-6 | once | NA | TRBV14 | CASSQIDTRSGANVLTF | TGTGCCAGCAGCCAAATCGACACCCGCTCTGGGGCCAACGTCCTGACTTTC
TRBJ1-1 | NA | NA | TRBV27 | CASSSQGWGTEAFF | TGTGCCAGCAGTTCTCAGGGGTGGGGCACTGAAGCTTTCTTT
TRBJ1-4 | NA | NA | TRBV6-5 | CASSYSAGANYEKLFF | TGTGCCAGCAGTTACTCAGCGGGAGCCAATTATGAAAAACTGTTTTTT
TRBJ2-7 | once | NA | TRBV5-6 | CASSLVVPGMSYEQYF | TGTGCCAGCAGCTTGGTAGTCCCAGGAATGAGCTACGAGCAGTACTTC
TRBJ1-1 | NA | TRBD1 | TRBV6-5 | CASSFDRGRMNTEAFF | TGTGCCAGCAGTTTCGACAGGGGAAGAATGAACACTGAAGCTTTCTTT
TRBJ2-7 | NA | NA | TRBV6-1 | CASRLVEQYF | TGTGCCAGCAGACTGGTAGAGCAGTACTTC
TRBJ1-6 | NA | NA | TRBV14 | CASSRDRGSPLHF | TGTGCCAGCAGCCGAGATAGGGGTTCACCCCTCCACTTT
TRBJ1-5 | once | NA | TRBV10-2 | CASSESLGVQPQHF | TGCGCCAGCAGTGAGTCGTTAGGAGTTCAGCCCCAGCATTTT
TRBJ1-2 | NA | NA | TRBV5-3 | CARSRVPSKEHYGYTF | TGTGCCAGAAGCCGAGTTCCCTCGAAGGAGCACTATGGCTACACCTTC
TRBJ1-1 | few | NA | TRBV19 | CATKQGYTEAFF | TGTGCCACTAAGCAGGGGTACACTGAAGCTTTCTTT
TRBJ2-2 | NA | TRBD1 | TRBV4-1 | CASSQEPPGQGFAGELFF | TGCGCCAGCAGCCAAGAACCCCCGGGACAGGGGTTCGCCGGGGAGCTGTTTTTT
TRBJ1-2 | NA | NA | TRBV9 | CASSVDGVTNYGYTF | TGTGCCAGCAGCGTAGATGGAGTCACGAACTATGGCTACACCTTC
TRBJ2-1 | NA | TRBD2 | TRBV9 | CASSSRTSGAVYEQFF | TGTGCCAGCAGCTCGCGGACTAGCGGGGCGGTGTATGAGCAGTTCTTC
TRBJ2-1 | NA | TRBD1 | TRBV13 | CASSKRRQGWSKVYNEQFF | TGTGCCAGCAGCAAGCGCCGACAGGGTTGGTCTAAGGTCTACAATGAGCAGTTCTTC
TRBJ1-1 | once | NA | TRBV6-1 | CASSEALLGQTKLNTEAFF | TGTGCCAGCAGTGAAGCGCTTCTAGGACAGACCAAACTGAACACTGAAGCTTTCTTT
TRBJ1-2 | NA | NA | TRBV27 | CASRGVGYTF | TGTGCCAGCAGAGGGGTTGGCTACACCTTC
TRBJ1-4 | NA | NA | TRBV9 | CASSASPKDNEKLFF | TGTGCCAGCAGCGCCTCGCCTAAAGATAATGAAAAACTGTTTTTT
TRBJ1-1 | NA | NA | TRBV6-6 | CASSYAARNTEAFF | TGTGCCAGCAGTTACGCGGCCCGGAACACTGAAGCTTTCTTT
TRBJ2-1 | NA | NA | TRBV10-3 | CATSVPGGTSNEQFF | TGTGCCACCTCAGTCCCCGGAGGAACGAGCAATGAGCAGTTCTTC
TRBJ1-2 | NA | TRBD1 | TRBV5-1 | CASSAPGQGGGYTF | TGCGCCAGCAGCGCGCCGGGACAGGGAGGCGGCTACACCTTC
TRBJ2-3 | NA | NA | TRBV6-5 | CASSRTHNTDTQYF | TGTGCCAGCAGTCGGACTCACAACACAGATACGCAGTATTTT
TRBJ1-2 | NA | NA | TRBV11-3 | CASSLRGTNYGYTF | TGTGCCAGCAGCCTCAGAGGAACTAACTATGGCTACACCTTC
TRBJ2-7 | NA | TRBD2 | TRBV19 | CASRRTSGGSYEQYF | TGTGCCAGTAGAAGGACTAGCGGGGGCTCCTACGAGCAGTACTTC
TRBJ1-2 | NA | NA | TRBV18 | CASSLDRIYGYTF | TGTGCCAGCTCACTCGACAGGATCTATGGCTACACCTTC
TRBJ2-1 | NA | TRBD2 | TRBV6-4 | CASSVSSGGSEQFF | TGTGCCAGCAGTGTTTCTAGCGGTGGATCGGAGCAGTTCTTC
TRBJ1-3 | NA | NA | TRBV5-4 | CASSRGSGGAVNTIYF | TGTGCCAGCAGTCGCGGATCGGGGGGGGCTGTAAACACCATATATTTT
TRBJ2-5 | NA | TRBD1 | TRBV6-6 | CASSYAGQGGETQYF | TGTGCCAGCAGTTACGCCGGACAGGGGGGGGAGACCCAGTACTTC
TRBJ2-7 | once | TRBD1 | TRBV14 | CASSPSDRALYF | TGTGCCAGCAGCCCGTCAGACAGGGCCTTGTACTTC
TRBJ2-7 | NA | TRBD2 | TRBV19 | CASSGLTSHNYEQYF | TGTGCCAGTAGTGGACTGACTAGCCACAACTACGAGCAGTACTTC
TRBJ2-5 | NA | TRBD2 | TRBV7-2 | CASSLGLAGGRETQYF | TGTGCCAGCAGCTTAGGTTTGGCGGGGGGGCGCGAGACCCAGTACTTC
TRBJ2-2 | NA | TRBD2 | TRBV19 | CASRGLAAFAGELFF | TGTGCCAGTAGGGGACTAGCGGCTTTCGCCGGGGAGCTGTTTTTT
TRBJ2-2 | once | TRBD2 | TRBV15 | CATTPGGNTGELFF | TGTGCCACCACCCCGGGGGGTAACACCGGGGAGCTGTTTTTT
TRBJ2-5 | NA | NA | TRBV11-3 | CASSLGTSGLTETQYF | TGTGCCAGCAGCTTAGGTACCAGCGGCTTAACAGAGACCCAGTACTTC
TRBJ2-1 | NA | NA | TRBV27 | CASSLHGPLSSAGRGNEQFF | TGTGCCAGCAGTTTACACGGCCCCCTTAGTTCGGCGGGGCGAGGTAATGAGCAGTTCTTC
TRBJ2-7 | NA | NA | TRBV7-9 | CASTPLGGYEQYF | TGTGCCAGCACCCCTCTAGGGGGCTACGAGCAGTACTTC
TRBJ2-7 | NA | NA | TRBV2 | CASSGISSQYF | TGTGCCAGCAGTGGAATTAGTTCGCAGTACTTC
TRBJ2-7 | NA | NA | TRBV25-1 | CASSEFMGGYEQYF | TGTGCCAGCAGTGAATTCATGGGGGGCTACGAGCAGTACTTC
TRBJ2-3 | NA | TRBD1 | TRBV7-3 | CASSPGTGGPDTQYF | TGTGCCAGCAGTCCCGGGACAGGGGGACCAGATACGCAGTATTTT
TRBJ1-5 | NA | TRBD1 | TRBV27 | CASGWGQGRPYSNQPQHF | TGTGCCAGTGGTTGGGGACAGGGACGACCTTATAGCAATCAGCCCCAGCATTTT